Below are 3 T cell receptor beta chains sequenced from a single sample in a study of blood T cell repertoires in COVID-19 (dated by TCRdb to about 2020). The library was built by means of the immunoSEQ multiplex PCR assay. This is the immuneACCESS table as TCRdb keeps it, with only in-frame sequences that have V and J called. A part of the clones is gone; compared with another copy, unresolved V genes explain less than half, and the rest is unexplained. Present in this sample are 240,000 or so clones, roughly four fifths of which were seen just once. The top ten clonotypes cover around 7% of the sample. The source material was peripheral blood. Receptors originate from a woman aged 80 or older with COVID-19, enrolled during active disease.

This clone was counted only a few times. The chain couples TRBV2 to TRBJ1-2, with 9 bases aligning to TRBD1. The CDR3 extends over 13 amino acids. V was pared by 6 bases and J by 8 bases, with 7 bases of the junction left unmatched. The germline gives CDR1 SNHLY, CDR2 FYNNEI. CDR3 bases: TGTGCCAGCAGCGAACAGGGGGCGCGGGGCTACACCTTC. This encodes CASSEQGARGYTF.

The genes are TRBV18 and TRBJ1-3; perhaps TRBD1 as D (5 bases). CDR3 length: 15 amino acids. Germline V lookup: CDR1 KGHSH, CDR2 LQKENI. V lost 6 bases, J lost 2 bases, and 14 bases lay in between. The CDR3 coding sequence is TGTGCCAGCTCCCCCCGGGACTTACCTGGAAACACCATATATTTT. Its translation is CASSPRDLPGNTIYF.

The chain uses TRBV7-3 and TRBJ2-5; 10 bases match TRBD1. Germline V gives CDR1 SGHTA, CDR2 FQGTGA. Trimming at V came to 5 bases and at J to 3 bases, leaving 3 bases not matched to a gene. CDR3 size: 14 residues. The CDR3: CASSTGTGEETQYF. CDR3 nucleotide sequence: TGTGCCAGCAGCACGGGGACAGGGGAAGAGACCCAGTACTTC.